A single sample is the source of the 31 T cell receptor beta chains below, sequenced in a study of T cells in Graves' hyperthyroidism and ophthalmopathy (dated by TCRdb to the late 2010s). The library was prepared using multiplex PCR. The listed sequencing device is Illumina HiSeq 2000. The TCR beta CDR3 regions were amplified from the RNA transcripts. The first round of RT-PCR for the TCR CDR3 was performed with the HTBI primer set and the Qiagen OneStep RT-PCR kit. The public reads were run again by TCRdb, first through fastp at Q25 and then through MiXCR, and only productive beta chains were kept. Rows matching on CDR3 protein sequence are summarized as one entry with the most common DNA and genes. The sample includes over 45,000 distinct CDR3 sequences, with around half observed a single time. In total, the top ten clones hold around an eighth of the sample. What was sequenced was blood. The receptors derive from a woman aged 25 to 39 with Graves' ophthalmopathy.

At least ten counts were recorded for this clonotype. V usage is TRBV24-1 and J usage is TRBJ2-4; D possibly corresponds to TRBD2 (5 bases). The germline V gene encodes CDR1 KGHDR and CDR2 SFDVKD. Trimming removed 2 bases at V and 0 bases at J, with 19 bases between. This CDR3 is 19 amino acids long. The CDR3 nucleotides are TGTGCCACCAGTGATTCCGTACCGGGGTACCCCATAGCCAAAAACATTCAGTACTTC. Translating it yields CATSDSVPGYPIAKNIQYF.

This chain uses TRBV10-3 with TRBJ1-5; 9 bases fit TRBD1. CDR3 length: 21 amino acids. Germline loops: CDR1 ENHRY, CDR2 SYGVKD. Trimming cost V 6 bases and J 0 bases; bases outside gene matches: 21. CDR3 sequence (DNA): TGTGCCATCAGACCGGGACAGGGCTTTAACGAGCAGCAAGATAGCAATCAGCCCCAGCATTTT. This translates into CAIRPGQGFNEQQDSNQPQHF.

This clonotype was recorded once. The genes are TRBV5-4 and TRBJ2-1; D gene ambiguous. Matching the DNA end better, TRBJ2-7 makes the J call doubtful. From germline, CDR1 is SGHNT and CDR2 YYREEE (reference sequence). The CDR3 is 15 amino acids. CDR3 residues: CASSLQVGSCNEQYF. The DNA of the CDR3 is TGTGCCAGCAGCTTGCAGGTTGGATCCTGCAATGAGCAGTACTTC.

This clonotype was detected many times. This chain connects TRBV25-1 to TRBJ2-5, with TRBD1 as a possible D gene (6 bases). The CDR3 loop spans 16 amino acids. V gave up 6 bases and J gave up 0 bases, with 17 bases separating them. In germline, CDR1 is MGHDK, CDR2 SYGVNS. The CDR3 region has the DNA TGTGCCAGCAGGAGGGGGTTCGGTGGCGACCAAGAGACCCAGTACTTC. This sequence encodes CASRRGFGGDQETQYF. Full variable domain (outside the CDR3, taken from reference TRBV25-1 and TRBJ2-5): EADIYQTPRYLVIGTGKKITLECSQTMGHDKMYWYQQDPGMELHLIHYSYGVNSTEKGDLSSESTVSRIRTEHFPLTLESARPSHTSQYLCASRRGFGGDQETQYFGPGTRLLVL.

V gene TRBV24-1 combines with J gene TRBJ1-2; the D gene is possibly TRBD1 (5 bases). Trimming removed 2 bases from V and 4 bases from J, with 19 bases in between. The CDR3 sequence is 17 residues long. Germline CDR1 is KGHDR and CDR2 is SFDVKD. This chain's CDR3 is CATSDSAGPTFGYGYTF. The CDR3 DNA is TGTGCCACCAGTGATTCAGCGGGACCGACATTTGGCTATGGCTACACCTTC.

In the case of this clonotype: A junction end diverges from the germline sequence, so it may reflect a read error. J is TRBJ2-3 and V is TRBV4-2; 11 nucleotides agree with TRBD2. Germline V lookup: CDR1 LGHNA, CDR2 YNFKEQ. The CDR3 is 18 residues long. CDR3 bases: TGTGCCCGCAGCCACTCACAGATTAGCGGGAGGGTAGCAGATACGCAGTATTTT. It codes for CARSHSQISGRVADTQYF.

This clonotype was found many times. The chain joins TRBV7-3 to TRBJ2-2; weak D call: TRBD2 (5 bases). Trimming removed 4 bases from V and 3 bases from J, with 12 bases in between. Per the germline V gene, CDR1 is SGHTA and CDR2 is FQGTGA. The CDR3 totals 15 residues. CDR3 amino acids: CASSSSSSDTGELFF. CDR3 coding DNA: TGTGCCAGCAGCTCTTCTAGCTCCGACACCGGGGAGCTGTTTTTT. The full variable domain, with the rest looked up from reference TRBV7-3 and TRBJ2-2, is GAGVSQTPSNKVTEKGKYVELRCDPISGHTALYWYRQSLGQGPEFLIYFQGTGAADDSGLPNDRFFAVRPEGSVSTLKIQRTERGDSAVYLCASSSSSSDTGELFFGEGSRLTVL.

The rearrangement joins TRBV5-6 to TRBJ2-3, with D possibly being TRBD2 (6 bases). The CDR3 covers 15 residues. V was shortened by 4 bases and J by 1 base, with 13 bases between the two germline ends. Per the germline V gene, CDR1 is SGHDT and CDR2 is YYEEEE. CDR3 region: CASSPGLSGTDTQYF. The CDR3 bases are TGTGCCAGCAGCCCGGGACTCTCGGGCACAGATACGCAGTATTTT.

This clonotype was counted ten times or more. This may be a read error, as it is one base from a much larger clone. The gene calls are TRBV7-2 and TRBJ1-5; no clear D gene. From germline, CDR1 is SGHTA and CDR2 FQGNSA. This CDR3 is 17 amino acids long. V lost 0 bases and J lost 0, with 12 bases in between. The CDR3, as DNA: TGTGCCAGCAGCTTAGCGCGGCCAGGCCCTAGCAATCAGCCCCAGCATTTT. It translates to CASSLARPGPSNQPQHF.

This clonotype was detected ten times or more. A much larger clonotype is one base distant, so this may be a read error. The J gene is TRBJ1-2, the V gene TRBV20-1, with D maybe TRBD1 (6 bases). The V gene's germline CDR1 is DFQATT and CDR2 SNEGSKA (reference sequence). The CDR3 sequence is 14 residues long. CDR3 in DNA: TGCAGTGCTAGGTTACAGGGACGTGGCTATGGCTGCACCTTC. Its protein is CSARLQGRGYGCTF.

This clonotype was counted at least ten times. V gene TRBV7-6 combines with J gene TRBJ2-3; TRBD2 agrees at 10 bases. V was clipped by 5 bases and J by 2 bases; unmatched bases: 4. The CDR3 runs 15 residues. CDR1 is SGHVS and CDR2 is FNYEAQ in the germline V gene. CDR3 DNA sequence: TGTGCCAGCAGCCCTAGCGGGAGAGCCACAGATACGCAGTATTTT. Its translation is CASSPSGRATDTQYF.

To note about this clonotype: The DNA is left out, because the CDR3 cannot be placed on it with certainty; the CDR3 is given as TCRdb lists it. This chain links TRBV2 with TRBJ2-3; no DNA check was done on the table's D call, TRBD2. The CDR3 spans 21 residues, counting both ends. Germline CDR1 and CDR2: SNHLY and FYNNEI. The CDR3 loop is CASSELDYGYTFGSGTDTQYF.

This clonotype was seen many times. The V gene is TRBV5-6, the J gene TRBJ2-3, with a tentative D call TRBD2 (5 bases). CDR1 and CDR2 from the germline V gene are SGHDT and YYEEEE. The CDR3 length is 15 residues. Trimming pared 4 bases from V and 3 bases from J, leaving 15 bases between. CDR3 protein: CASSERRGVTDTQYF. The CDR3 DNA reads TGTGCCAGCAGCGAACGACGGGGTGTGACAGATACGCAGTATTTT.

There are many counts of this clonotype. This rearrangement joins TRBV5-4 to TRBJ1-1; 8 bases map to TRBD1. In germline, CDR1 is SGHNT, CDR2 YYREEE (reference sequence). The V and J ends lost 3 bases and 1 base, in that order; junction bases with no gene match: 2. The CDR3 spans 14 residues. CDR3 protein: CASSSGQANTEAFF. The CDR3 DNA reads TGTGCCAGCAGCTCGGGACAGGCGAACACTGAAGCTTTCTTT.

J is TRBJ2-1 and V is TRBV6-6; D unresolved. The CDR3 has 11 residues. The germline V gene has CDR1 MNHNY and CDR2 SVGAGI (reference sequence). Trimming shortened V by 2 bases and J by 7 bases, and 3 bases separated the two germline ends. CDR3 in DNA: TGTGCCAGCAGTTACGCGAATGAGCAGTTCTTC. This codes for CASSYANEQFF.

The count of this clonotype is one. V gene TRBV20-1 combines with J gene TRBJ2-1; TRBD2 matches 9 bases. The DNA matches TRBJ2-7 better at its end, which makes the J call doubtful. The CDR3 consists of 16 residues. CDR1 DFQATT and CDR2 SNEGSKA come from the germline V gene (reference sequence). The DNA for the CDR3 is TGCAGTGCTAGAGAGGGCGGGAGGGCCGGGATGAATGAGCAGTACTTC. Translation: CSAREGGRAGMNEQYF.

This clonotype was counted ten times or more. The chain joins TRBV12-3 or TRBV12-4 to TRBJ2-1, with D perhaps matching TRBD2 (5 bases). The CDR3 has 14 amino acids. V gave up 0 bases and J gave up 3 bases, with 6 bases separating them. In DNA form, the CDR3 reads TGTGCCAGCAGTTTAGCTGGACTCTACAATGAGCAGTTCTTC. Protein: CASSLAGLYNEQFF.

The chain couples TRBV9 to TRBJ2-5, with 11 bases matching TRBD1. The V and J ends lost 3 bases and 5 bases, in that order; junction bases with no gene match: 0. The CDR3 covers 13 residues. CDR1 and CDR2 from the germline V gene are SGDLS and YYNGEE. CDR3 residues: CASSGTGGETQYF. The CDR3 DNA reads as TGTGCCAGCAGCGGGACAGGGGGCGAGACCCAGTACTTC.

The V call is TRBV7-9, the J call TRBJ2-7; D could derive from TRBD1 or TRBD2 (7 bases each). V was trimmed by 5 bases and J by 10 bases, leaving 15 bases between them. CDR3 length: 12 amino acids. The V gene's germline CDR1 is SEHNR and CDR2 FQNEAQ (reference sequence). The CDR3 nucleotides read TGTGCCAGCAGCCCAGGGGGAGGGGTTCAGTACTTC. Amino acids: CASSPGGGVQYF.

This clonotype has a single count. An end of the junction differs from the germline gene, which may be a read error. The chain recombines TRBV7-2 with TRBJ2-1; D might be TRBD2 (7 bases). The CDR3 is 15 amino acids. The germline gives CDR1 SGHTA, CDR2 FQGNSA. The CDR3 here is CASSLWRGPDDEQSF. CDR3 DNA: TGTGCCAGCAGCTTATGGCGGGGGCCCGACGATGAGCAGTCCTTC.

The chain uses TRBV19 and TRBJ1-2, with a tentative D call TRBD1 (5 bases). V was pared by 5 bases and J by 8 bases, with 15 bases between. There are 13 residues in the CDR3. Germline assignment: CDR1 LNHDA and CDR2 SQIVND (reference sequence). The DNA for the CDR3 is TGTGCCAGTAGTGTTAGGGGCGCTGGCGGCTACACCTTC. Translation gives CASSVRGAGGYTF.

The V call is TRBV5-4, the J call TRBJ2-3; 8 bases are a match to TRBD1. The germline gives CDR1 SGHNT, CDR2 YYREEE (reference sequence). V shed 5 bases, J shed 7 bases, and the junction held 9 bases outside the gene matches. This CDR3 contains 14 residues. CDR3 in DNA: TGTGCCAGCAGTTCCGGGACAGGCCGCAATACGCAGTATTTT. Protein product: CASSSGTGRNTQYF.

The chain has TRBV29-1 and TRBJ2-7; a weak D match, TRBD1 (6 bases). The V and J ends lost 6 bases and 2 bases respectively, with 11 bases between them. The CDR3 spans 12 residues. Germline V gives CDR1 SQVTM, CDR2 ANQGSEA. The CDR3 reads CSVGTPTYEQYF. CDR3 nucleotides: TGCAGCGTAGGGACACCCACCTACGAGCAGTACTTC.

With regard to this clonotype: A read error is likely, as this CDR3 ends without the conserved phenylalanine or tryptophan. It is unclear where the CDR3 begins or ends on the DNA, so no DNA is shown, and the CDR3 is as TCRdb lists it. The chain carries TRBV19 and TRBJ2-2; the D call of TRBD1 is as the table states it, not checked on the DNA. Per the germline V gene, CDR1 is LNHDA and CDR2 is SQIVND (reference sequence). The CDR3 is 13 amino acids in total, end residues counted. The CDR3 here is CASIQTGIGELFS.

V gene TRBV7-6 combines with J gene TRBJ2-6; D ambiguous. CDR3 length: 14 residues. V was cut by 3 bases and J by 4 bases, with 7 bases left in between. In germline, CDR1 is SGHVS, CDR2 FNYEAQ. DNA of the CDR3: TGTGCCAGCAGCTTGGGTAGCGGGGCCAACGTCCTGACTTTC. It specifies CASSLGSGANVLTF.

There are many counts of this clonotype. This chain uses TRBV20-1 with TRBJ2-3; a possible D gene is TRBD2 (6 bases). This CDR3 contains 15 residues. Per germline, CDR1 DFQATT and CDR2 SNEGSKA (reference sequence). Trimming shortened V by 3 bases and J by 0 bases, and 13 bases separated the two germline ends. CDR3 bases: TGCAGTGCTAGTAAGGCGGGGCAAAGCACAGATACGCAGTATTTT. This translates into CSASKAGQSTDTQYF.

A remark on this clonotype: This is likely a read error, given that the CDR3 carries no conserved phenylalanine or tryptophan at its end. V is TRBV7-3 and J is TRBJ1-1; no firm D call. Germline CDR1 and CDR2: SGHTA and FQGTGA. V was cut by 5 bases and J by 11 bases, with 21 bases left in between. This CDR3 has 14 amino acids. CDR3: CASSPQSQVPRAFL. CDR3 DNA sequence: TGTGCCAGCAGCCCCCAGAGTCAGGTTCCAAGGGCTTTCTTG.

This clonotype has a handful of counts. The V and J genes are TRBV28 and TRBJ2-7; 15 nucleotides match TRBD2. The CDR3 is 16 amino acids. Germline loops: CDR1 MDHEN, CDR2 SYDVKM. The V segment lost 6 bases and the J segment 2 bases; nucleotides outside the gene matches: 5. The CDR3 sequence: CASSGTSGRFAYEQYF. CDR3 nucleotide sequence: TGTGCCAGCAGCGGGACTAGCGGGAGGTTTGCCTACGAGCAGTACTTC.

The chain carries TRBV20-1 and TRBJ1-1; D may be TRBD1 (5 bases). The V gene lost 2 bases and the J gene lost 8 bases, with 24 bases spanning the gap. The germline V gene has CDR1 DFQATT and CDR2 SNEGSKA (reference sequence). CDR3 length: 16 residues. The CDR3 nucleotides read TGCAGTGCTAGACCTCCGGGACTAGGGAGAAGCACAGAAGCTTTCTTT. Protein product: CSARPPGLGRSTEAFF.

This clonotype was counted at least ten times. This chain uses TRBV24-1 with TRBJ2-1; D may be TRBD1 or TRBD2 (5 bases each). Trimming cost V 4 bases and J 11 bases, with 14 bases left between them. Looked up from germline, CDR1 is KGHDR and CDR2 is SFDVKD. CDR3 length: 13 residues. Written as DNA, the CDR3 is TGTGCCACCAGTGAAAACGGGGCGCGAAAGCAGTTCTTC. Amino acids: CATSENGARKQFF.

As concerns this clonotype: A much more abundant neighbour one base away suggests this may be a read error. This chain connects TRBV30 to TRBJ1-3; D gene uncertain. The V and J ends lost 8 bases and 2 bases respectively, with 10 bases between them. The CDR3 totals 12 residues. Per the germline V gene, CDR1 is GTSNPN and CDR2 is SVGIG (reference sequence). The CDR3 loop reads CARKATGNTIYF. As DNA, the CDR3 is TGTGCCCGGAAGGCTACTGGAAACACCATATATTTT. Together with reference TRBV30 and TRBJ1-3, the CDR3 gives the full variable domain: SQTIHQWPATLVQPVGSPLSLECTVEGTSNPNLYWYRQAAGRGLQLLFYSVGIGQISSEVPQNLSASRPQDRQFILSSKKLLLSDSGFYLCARKATGNTIYFGEGSWLTVV.